This paragraph covers one T cell receptor (beta chain) sequence. This sample stems from a study of technical replicates of blood from a few donors. TCRdb's table, derived via immunoSEQ multiplex PCR, lists solely in-frame clones and lacks some. This sample yields about 76,000 clones, of which 86% are seen a single time; approximately 4.6% belongs to the top ten. The specimen was PBMCs. This TCR came from a human donor in good health. Some clones in this sample may be carry-over from other donors' samples.

CDR3: CASSQLAESYEQYF. The DNA of the CDR3 is TGTGCCAGCAGCCAACTAGCGGAGTCCTACGAGCAGTACTTC. V and J are TRBV11-2 and TRBJ2-7; 8 positions match TRBD2. CDR3 length: 14 residues. CDR1 is SGHAT, CDR2 FQNNGV, per germline. The V and J ends lost 5 bases and 1 base, in that order; junction bases with no gene match: 4.